A selection of T cell receptor beta chains follows, all from one sample in a study of HIV-infected patients and healthy controls. TCRdb processed the 5' RACE reads anew with MiXCR; each CDR3 protein has one entry. The sample includes about 67,000 distinct CDR3 sequences, less than 20% seen only once; the top ten take approximately 5.3%. Sequenced input: CD4+ T cells from blood. The receptors shown here come from a human donor in good health. Both conserved end residues are part of each CDR3. D genes are given only for firm matches. Size values are once, few and many counts, or a class for expanded clones, and some rows have none.

TGTGCCAGCGGAAGCAGTTTAGGGAATCAGCCCCAGCATTTT	CASGSSLGNQPQHF	TRBJ1-5	TRBV7-8	14	NA	many
TGTGCCAGCAGCCTCCCGGGCGTCACCGGGGAGCTGTTTTTT	CASSLPGVTGELFF	TRBJ2-2	TRBV14	14	NA	NA
TGTGCCAGCAGCTTTGTAGGGACTAGCGGGGGTACGCAGTATTTT	CASSFVGTSGGTQYF	TRBJ2-3	TRBV7-9	15	TRBD2	few
TGTGCCAGCTCACCAAGGACGGCTAATGAAAAACTGTTTTTT	CASSPRTANEKLFF	TRBJ1-4	TRBV18	14	NA	NA
TGTGCCAGCAGCAGGGGGGTAGGGATTAGGACCTACGAGCAGTACTTC	CASSRGVGIRTYEQYF	TRBJ2-7	TRBV3-1	16	NA	few
TGTGCCAGCCGGAGGGTTAGCACAGATACGCAGTATTTT	CASRRVSTDTQYF	TRBJ2-3	TRBV28	13	NA	NA
TGCGCCAGCAGCTTGAATTTAGCTGAGACCGGGGAGCTGTTTTTT	CASSLNLAETGELFF	TRBJ2-2	TRBV5-1	15	NA	few
TGTGCCATCAGTGCCGGAAGGGCAGAAGAGCAGTACTTC	CAISAGRAEEQYF	TRBJ2-7	TRBV10-3	13	NA	few
TGTGCCAGCATTTCTGGGACTAGTTTTCCCGGGGAGCTGTTTTTT	CASISGTSFPGELFF	TRBJ2-2	TRBV6-2/TRBV6-3	15	TRBD2	NA
TGTGCCAGCAGCCAAGGACTTTGGGGCAATGAGCAGTTCTTC	CASSQGLWGNEQFF	TRBJ2-1	TRBV14	14	NA	many
TGCAGTGCTAGAGAAGGTTCACCCCTCCACTTT	CSAREGSPLHF	TRBJ1-6	TRBV20-1	11	NA	many
TGCGCCAGCAGCTTGCAGCGGGGGGTAGATACGCAGTATTTT	CASSLQRGVDTQYF	TRBJ2-3	TRBV5-1	14	TRBD2	many
TGCAGCGTTGTATCAGACAGGGCTGGACCCCAGCATTTT	CSVVSDRAGPQHF	TRBJ1-5	TRBV29-1	13	TRBD1	NA
TGCAGTGCGGTGACAGCGGGAGGGACCTCGGATACGCAGTATTTT	CSAVTAGGTSDTQYF	TRBJ2-3	TRBV20-1	15	TRBD2	few
TGTGCCAGCAGCCCTAGGACAGGGAAACATAGTTCCTTTGGCACTGAAGCTTTCTTT	CASSPRTGKHSSFGTEAFF	TRBJ1-1	TRBV7-2	19	TRBD1	few
TGCGCCAGCAGCTTGTTTTACCAGGGCACTGAAGCTTTCTTT	CASSLFYQGTEAFF	TRBJ1-1	TRBV5-1	14	NA	few
TGTGCCTGGAGTGTAGGGGGGAATACGCAGTATTTT	CAWSVGGNTQYF	TRBJ2-3	TRBV30	12	NA	NA
TGTGCCAGCAGCTTTGGACAGTCGCCCTCTGGAAACACCATATATTTT	CASSFGQSPSGNTIYF	TRBJ1-3	TRBV7-2	16	NA	NA
TGTGCCAGCAGTTACTCGCTGGGGGCTCAGCCCCAGCATTTT	CASSYSLGAQPQHF	TRBJ1-5	TRBV6-2/TRBV6-3	14	NA	NA
TGTGCCAGCAGTTACTCGATGCAGGGGGCTTACTATGGCTACACCTTC	CASSYSMQGAYYGYTF	TRBJ1-2	TRBV6-5	16	TRBD1	NA
TGTGCCAGCTCACCGACAGGGATGAGCAATCAGCCCCAGCATTTT	CASSPTGMSNQPQHF	TRBJ1-5	TRBV18	15	TRBD1	NA
TGCGCCAGCAGCCAAGTAGGGGTCTTGGGCACAGATACGCAGTATTTT	CASSQVGVLGTDTQYF	TRBJ2-3	TRBV4-3	16	NA	NA
TGTGCCAGCAGGCAAGGGACAGGGAACACTGAAGCTTTCTTT	CASRQGTGNTEAFF	TRBJ1-1	TRBV12-3/TRBV12-4	14	TRBD1	few
TGTGCCAGCAGCACTCGACAGGGTACAGATACGCAGTATTTT	CASSTRQGTDTQYF	TRBJ2-3	TRBV9	14	TRBD1	few
TGTGCCAGCAGCTTTGAAAATATGATGATTGAGCAGTTCTTC	CASSFENMMIEQFF	TRBJ2-1	TRBV7-9	14	NA	NA
TGCAGTGCTAGTAGGCCTACCTACGAGCAGTACTTC	CSASRPTYEQYF	TRBJ2-7	TRBV20-1	12	NA	NA
TGTGCCAGCAACCTTATGGGACAGATTAATGAAAAACTGTTTTTT	CASNLMGQINEKLFF	TRBJ1-4	TRBV6-6	15	TRBD1	many
TGTGCCAGCAGCTCCGGAGACCGCTACAATGAGCAGTTCTTC	CASSSGDRYNEQFF	TRBJ2-1	TRBV11-2	14	NA	many
TGTGCCAGCAGTTTCGGTCGGATGAACACTGAAGCTTTCTTT	CASSFGRMNTEAFF	TRBJ1-1	TRBV12-3/TRBV12-4	14	NA	few
TGCGCCAGCAGCTTGGGGCCGGGACAGGAAAAGACCCAGTACTTC	CASSLGPGQEKTQYF	TRBJ2-5	TRBV5-1	15	TRBD1	NA
TGTGCCAGCAGCCTGACAGGGTCTGGGGCCAACGTCCTGACTTTC	CASSLTGSGANVLTF	TRBJ2-6	TRBV6-6	15	TRBD1	many
TGTGCCAGTAGGCAGGGGTTAGCGACGACCTACGAGCAGTACTTC	CASRQGLATTYEQYF	TRBJ2-7	TRBV19	15	NA	few
TGTGCCAGCAGTTTTCAGGGAGTCACAGATACGCAGTATTTT	CASSFQGVTDTQYF	TRBJ2-3	TRBV12-3/TRBV12-4	14	NA	NA
TGTGCCAGCAGTATGCGGGGGGCGCAGGCTGAAGCTTTCTTT	CASSMRGAQAEAFF	TRBJ1-1	TRBV25-1	14	NA	few
TGTGCCACCAGTGTGGCGCCGAACAATGAGCAGTTCTTC	CATSVAPNNEQFF	TRBJ2-1	TRBV24-1	13	NA	many
TGCAGTGCTAGCAGAGTCTCCGAGCAGTACTTC	CSASRVSEQYF	TRBJ2-7	TRBV20-1	11	NA	NA
TGCGCCAGCCGGGCCGATTTTCAGAGATATACGCAGTATTTT	CASRADFQRYTQYF	TRBJ2-3	TRBV5-1	14	NA	NA
TGCAGTGCTAAGGGGGGCAATCAGCCCCAGCATTTT	CSAKGGNQPQHF	TRBJ1-5	TRBV20-1	12	NA	many
TGTGCCAGCAGTCATGAGACAGGTACCTACGAGCAGTACTTC	CASSHETGTYEQYF	TRBJ2-7	TRBV2	14	NA	few
TGCAGTGCTAGAGGGGACAGGGGAGGCACTGAAGCTTTCTTT	CSARGDRGGTEAFF	TRBJ1-1	TRBV20-1	14	TRBD1	many